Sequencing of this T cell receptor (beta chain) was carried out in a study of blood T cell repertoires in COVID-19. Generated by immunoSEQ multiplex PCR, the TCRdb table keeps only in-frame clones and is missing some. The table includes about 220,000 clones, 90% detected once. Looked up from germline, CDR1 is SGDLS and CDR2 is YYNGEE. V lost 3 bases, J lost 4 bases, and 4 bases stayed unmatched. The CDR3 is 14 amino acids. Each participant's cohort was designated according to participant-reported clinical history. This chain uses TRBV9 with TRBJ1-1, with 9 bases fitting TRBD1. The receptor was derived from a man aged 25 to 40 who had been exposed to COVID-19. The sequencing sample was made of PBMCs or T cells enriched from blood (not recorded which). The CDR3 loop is CASSAQTGGTEAFF. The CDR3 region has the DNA TGTGCCAGCAGCGCCCAGACAGGGGGCACTGAAGCTTTCTTT.